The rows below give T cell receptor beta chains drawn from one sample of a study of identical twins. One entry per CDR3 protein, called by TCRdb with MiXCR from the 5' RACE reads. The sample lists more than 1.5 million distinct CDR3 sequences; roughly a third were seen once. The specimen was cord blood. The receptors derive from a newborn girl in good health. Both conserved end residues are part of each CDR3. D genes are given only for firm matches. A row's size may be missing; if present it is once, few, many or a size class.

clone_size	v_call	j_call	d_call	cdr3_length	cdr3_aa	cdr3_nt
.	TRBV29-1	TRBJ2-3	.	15	CSGLTGLDVGDTQYF	TGCAGCGGATTAACAGGCCTCGATGTAGGAGATACGCAGTATTTT
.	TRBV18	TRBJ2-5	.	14	CASSPRGNGETQYF	TGTGCCAGCTCACCACGTGGGAATGGGGAGACCCAGTACTTC
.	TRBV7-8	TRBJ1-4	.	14	CATKGGRTNEKLFF	TGTGCCACCAAGGGTGGCAGGACTAATGAAAAACTGTTTTTT
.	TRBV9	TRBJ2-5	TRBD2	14	CASSYTSGAETQYF	TGTGCCAGCAGCTATACTAGCGGGGCAGAGACCCAGTACTTC
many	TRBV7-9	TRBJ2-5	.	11	CASSSLETQYF	TGTGCCAGCAGTTCCCTGGAGACCCAGTACTTC
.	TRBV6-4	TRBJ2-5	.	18	CASSDSSLYRGGQETQYF	TGTGCCAGCAGTGACTCGAGTCTTTACAGGGGGGGGCAAGAGACCCAGTACTTC
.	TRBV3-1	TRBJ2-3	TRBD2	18	CASSQARSGTSGRDTQYF	TGTGCCAGCAGCCAAGCCCGAAGTGGGACTAGCGGGAGGGATACGCAGTATTTT
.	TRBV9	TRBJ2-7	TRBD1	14	CASSPGDRGYEQYF	TGTGCCAGCAGCCCTGGGGACAGGGGGTACGAGCAGTACTTC
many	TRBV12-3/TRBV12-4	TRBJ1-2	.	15	CASSLNRAPIYGYTF	TGTGCCAGCAGTTTAAACAGGGCACCGATCTATGGCTACACCTTC
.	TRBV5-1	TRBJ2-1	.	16	CASSQTYAASYNVQFF	TGCGCCAGCAGCCAGACTTACGCGGCCTCCTACAATGTGCAGTTCTTC
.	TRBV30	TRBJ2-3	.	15	CAVGAWDASTDTQYF	TGTGCCGTTGGGGCGTGGGACGCTAGCACAGATACGCAGTATTTT
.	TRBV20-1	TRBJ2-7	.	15	CSARGGDLLFDEQYF	TGCAGTGCTAGAGGCGGGGATCTCCTATTTGACGAGCAGTACTTC
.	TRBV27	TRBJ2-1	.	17	CASSTNPLAPSYNEQFF	TGTGCCAGCAGTACCAATCCACTAGCCCCCTCCTACAATGAGCAGTTCTTC
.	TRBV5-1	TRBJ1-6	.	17	CASSLAVASSYNSPLHF	TGCGCCAGCAGCTTGGCCGTGGCTAGCTCCTATAATTCACCCCTCCACTTT
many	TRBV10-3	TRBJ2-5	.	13	CASSTGIQETQYF	TGTGCCAGCTCCACAGGGATTCAAGAGACCCAGTACTTC
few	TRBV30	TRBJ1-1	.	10	CAWRGTEAFF	TGTGCCTGGAGGGGGACTGAAGCTTTCTTT
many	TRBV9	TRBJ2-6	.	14	CASSPPSGANVLTF	TGTGCCAGCAGCCCCCCCTCTGGGGCCAACGTCCTGACTTTC
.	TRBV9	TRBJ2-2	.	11	CASSANGELFF	TGTGCCAGCAGCGCCAACGGGGAGCTGTTTTTT
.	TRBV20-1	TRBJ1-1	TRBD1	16	CSARGTGGRMNTEAFF	TGCAGTGCTAGGGGGACAGGTGGGAGGATGAACACTGAAGCTTTCTTT
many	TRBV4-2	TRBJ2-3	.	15	CASSPRAQGTDTQYF	TGTGCCAGCAGCCCAAGGGCACAGGGCACAGATACGCAGTATTTT
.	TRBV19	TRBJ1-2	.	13	CATSRQVGYGYTF	TGTGCCACCTCGCGACAGGTTGGCTATGGCTACACCTTC
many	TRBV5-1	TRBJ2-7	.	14	CASSLGGGTYEQYF	TGTGCCAGCAGTTTGGGGGGCGGAACGTACGAGCAGTACTTC
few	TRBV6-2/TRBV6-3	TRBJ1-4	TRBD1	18	CASSSRQGGKRRNEKLFF	TGTGCCAGCAGCTCAAGACAGGGGGGGAAGAGGCGGAATGAAAAACTGTTTTTT
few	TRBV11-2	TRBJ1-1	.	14	CASSRITAGTEAFF	TGTGCCAGCAGCCGTATCACGGCGGGCACTGAAGCTTTCTTT
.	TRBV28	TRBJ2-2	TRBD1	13	CATRTGGTGELFF	TGTGCCACGCGGACAGGGGGCACCGGGGAGCTGTTTTTT
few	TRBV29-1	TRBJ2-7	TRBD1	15	CSVVGFRDRSYEQYF	TGCAGCGTTGTAGGGTTTCGGGACAGGTCCTACGAGCAGTACTTC
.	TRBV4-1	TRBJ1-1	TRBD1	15	CASSLQGERNTEAFF	TGCGCCAGCAGCCTACAGGGGGAGAGGAACACTGAAGCTTTCTTT
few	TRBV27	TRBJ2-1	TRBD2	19	CASSLRPPRTSGGANEQFF	TGTGCCAGCAGTTTACGCCCCCCGAGGACTAGCGGGGGGGCTAATGAGCAGTTCTTC
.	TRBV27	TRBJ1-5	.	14	CASSRSPGNQPQHF	TGTGCCAGCAGCCGAAGTCCAGGCAATCAGCCCCAGCATTTT
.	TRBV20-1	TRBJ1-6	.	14	CSARPRASNSPLHF	TGCAGTGCTAGACCCCGTGCTTCTAATTCACCCCTCCACTTT
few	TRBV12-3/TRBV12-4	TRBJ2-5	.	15	CASSDVSRAQETQYF	TGTGCCAGCAGCGACGTCAGCAGGGCCCAAGAGACCCAGTACTTC
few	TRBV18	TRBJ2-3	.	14	CASSPRGAFDTQYF	TGTGCCAGCTCACCACGGGGGGCCTTTGATACGCAGTATTTT
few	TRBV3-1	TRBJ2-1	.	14	CASRGGAYNNEQFF	TGTGCCAGCAGGGGGGGGGCCTATAACAATGAGCAGTTCTTC
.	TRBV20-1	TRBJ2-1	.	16	CSASLPRGGRYNEQFF	TGCAGTGCTAGTCTCCCCCGGGGCGGGCGCTACAATGAGCAGTTCTTC
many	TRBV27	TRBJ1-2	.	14	CASSLRFSTYGYTF	TGTGCCAGCAGTTTAAGGTTTAGTACGTATGGCTACACCTTC
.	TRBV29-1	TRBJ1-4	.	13	CSVGRRGNEKLFF	TGCAGCGTTGGTCGCAGGGGAAATGAAAAACTGTTTTTT
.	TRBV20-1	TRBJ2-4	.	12	CSAPGSSYEQCF	TGCAGTGCTCCGGGTAGCTCCTACGAGCAGTGCTTC
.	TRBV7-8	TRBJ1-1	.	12	CASSFWTGEAFF	TGTGCCAGCAGCTTTTGGACGGGTGAAGCTTTCTTT
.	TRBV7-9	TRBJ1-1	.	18	CASSLARAQGKVQPEAFF	TGTGCCAGCAGCTTAGCGCGGGCACAAGGGAAGGTTCAGCCTGAAGCTTTCTTT
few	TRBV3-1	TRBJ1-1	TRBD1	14	CASSHGQGDTEAFF	TGTGCCAGCAGCCACGGACAGGGGGACACTGAAGCTTTCTTT
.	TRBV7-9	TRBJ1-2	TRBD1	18	CASSLPGTGAPSNYGYTF	TGTGCCAGCAGCTTGCCCGGGACAGGGGCCCCTTCTAACTATGGCTACACCTTC
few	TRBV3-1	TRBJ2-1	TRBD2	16	CASSQEGGLARSEQFF	TGTGCCAGCAGCCAAGAGGGGGGACTAGCGAGGAGTGAGCAGTTCTTC
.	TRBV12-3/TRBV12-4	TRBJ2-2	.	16	CASSRIRVPRTGELFF	TGTGCCAGCAGTCGGATCAGGGTCCCGAGGACCGGGGAGCTGTTTTTT
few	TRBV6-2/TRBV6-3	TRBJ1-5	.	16	CASSYSKGASNQPQHF	TGTGCCAGCAGTTACTCGAAGGGAGCAAGCAATCAGCCCCAGCATTTT
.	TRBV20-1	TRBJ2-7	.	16	CSARVPRPGSSYEQYF	TGCAGTGCTAGAGTGCCAAGGCCAGGGAGTTCCTACGAGCAGTACTTC
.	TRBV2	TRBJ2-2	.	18	CASSEPFYRVANTGELFF	TGTGCCAGCAGTGAACCCTTCTACAGGGTTGCGAACACCGGGGAGCTGTTTTTT
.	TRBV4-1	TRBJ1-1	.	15	CASSPKQWRDTEAFF	TGCGCCAGCAGCCCTAAACAGTGGCGGGACACTGAAGCTTTCTTT
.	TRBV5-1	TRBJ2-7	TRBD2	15	CASSLGTSGEYEQYF	TGCGCCAGCAGCTTGGGGACTAGCGGGGAATACGAGCAGTACTTC
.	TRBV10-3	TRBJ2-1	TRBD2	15	CAISKTSGGDNEQFF	TGTGCCATCAGTAAGACTAGCGGGGGGGACAATGAGCAGTTCTTC
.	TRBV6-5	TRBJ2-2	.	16	CASSYSSRTTHGELFF	TGTGCCAGCAGTTACTCGTCCCGGACTACCCACGGGGAGCTGTTTTTT
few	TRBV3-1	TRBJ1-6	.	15	CASSPGRGLGSPLHF	TGTGCCAGCAGTCCAGGCAGGGGTTTAGGTTCACCCCTCCACTTT
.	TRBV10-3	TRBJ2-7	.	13	CAISEGKGYEQYF	TGTGCCATCAGTGAGGGTAAGGGTTACGAGCAGTACTTC
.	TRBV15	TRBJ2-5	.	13	CATSRDRHNEQYF	TGTGCCACCAGCAGAGATCGGCACAATGAGCAGTACTTC